This T cell receptor (beta chain) was observed in a study of blood T cell repertoires in COVID-19 (dated by TCRdb to between 2020 and 2021). In the study overall: Collaborator samples came from the United States, Italy and Spain and covered acute and convalescent phases of COVID-19. The prospective study material was composed of cDNA or gDNA derived from T cells, B-cell-depleted T cells, or PBMCs. The dataset comprised deeply sampled blood TCRbeta repertoires from subjects exposed to, actively infected with, or recovered from COVID-19. The repertoires were released in a freely available public database meant as a resource for research on the immune response to SARS-CoV-2. Samples were obtained from the ongoing ImmuneRACE study (first 160 participants) and from 1,254 subjects provided by 6 global collaborators. A de-identified subject ID, COVID-19 status, age in years and sex were almost always included in the sample metadata. Where available, HLA class I and class II types were obtained from metadata supplied by the sample provider rather than from assay-based typing.

Collaborating institutions collected whole blood in K2EDTA tubes following their own protocols. For TCRbeta analysis, collaborator samples were shipped as frozen whole blood, as isolated PBMCs, or as DNA extracted from either sample type. Points the paper makes about the study in general: How much clinical and demographic metadata was included differed by source and by participant, and the metadata was provided uncurated.

TCRbeta CDR3 regions were amplified from genomic DNA by means of the immunoSEQ Assay, a bias-controlled multiplex PCR. Under the source paper's analysis protocol: The number of nucleated cells in each sample was estimated from the amplification of reference gene primers within the assay. To quantify the absolute abundance of each unique TCRbeta CDR3 rearrangement, sequence reads were collapsed and filtered. For each sample, productive Simpson clonality was calculated as the square root of Simpson's diversity index over productive rearrangements. Here the immuneACCESS table is served through TCRdb, limited to in-frame sequences with V and J called. Missing clones are a known gap in these copies; in checked studies unresolved V genes cover under half, and the rest lacks a known reason. V, J and clone size were drawn from that table, and D and trimming were deduced from the DNA. Across this sample there are more than 95,000 clones, with roughly 79% seen only once. The biggest ten clones account for approximately 25% of the sample.

From a lookup of the germline V gene, CDR1 and CDR2 are KGHSH and LQKENI. V is cut by 1 base and J by 3 bases, and the space between the germline ends is 12 bases. The CDR3 runs 15 residues from the cysteine to the phenylalanine. The sequence is cut down to CDR3 DNA, 45 bases in frame from base 1. On this clone itself: What antigen it recognizes has not been identified. Nothing much larger sits one base from this clone, and base qualities are not available.

The clonotype was recovered from a human donor in a cohort sampled during active COVID-19. The receptor chain draws on TRBV18 and TRBJ1-1, with a weak D call of TRBD1 (5 bases match). Sequenced: peripheral blood. The CDR3 loop reads CASSPRITRDTEAFF. The nucleotides read TGTGCCAGCTCACCACGTATCACCAGGGACACTGAAGCTTTCTTT.